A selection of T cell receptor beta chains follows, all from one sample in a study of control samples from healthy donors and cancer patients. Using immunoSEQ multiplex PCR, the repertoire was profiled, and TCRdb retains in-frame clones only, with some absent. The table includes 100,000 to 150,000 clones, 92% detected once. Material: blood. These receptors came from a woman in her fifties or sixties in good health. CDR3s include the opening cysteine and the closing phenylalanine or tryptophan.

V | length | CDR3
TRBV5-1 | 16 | CASSLDRTTSTDTQYF
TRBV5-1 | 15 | CASSWEGSGANVLTF
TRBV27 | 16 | CASSLTGGMRIYEQYF
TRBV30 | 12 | CAYLAGPHEQYF
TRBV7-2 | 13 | CASSLRPVETQYF
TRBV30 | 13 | CAWSGLAGETQYF
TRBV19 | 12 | CATLTGNTEAFF
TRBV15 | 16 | CATSRLPDRGQNGYTF
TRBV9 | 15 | CASSVVGITGNTIYF
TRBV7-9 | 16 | CASSPRPQGARNEQFF
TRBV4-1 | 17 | CASSQDWEGSAYNEQFF
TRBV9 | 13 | CASSVVLPAEAFF
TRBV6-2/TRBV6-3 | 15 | CASSYPSGGAYEQYF
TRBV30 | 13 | CAWSRGIEQPQHF
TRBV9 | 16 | CASSVTGGTSQDTIYF
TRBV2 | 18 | CASSEASRTPVSNQPQHF
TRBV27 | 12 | CASSFRGQPQHF
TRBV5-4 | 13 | CASSRVGQERYTF
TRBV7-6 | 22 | CASSRYSRDRGVSRYSNQPQHF
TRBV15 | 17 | CATSRDLSESLYNEQFF
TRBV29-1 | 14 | CSVAGPSGANVLTF
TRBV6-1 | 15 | CASSESPNGWDGYTF
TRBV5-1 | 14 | CASSLVAGPYEQYF
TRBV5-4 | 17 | CASSLGDRGRSGNTIYF
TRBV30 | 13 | CAWSFGMNTEAFF
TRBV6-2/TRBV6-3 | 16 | CASSYRTSGLYNEQFF
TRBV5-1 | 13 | CASRPESGREQYF
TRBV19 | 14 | CASRNRGASDTQYF
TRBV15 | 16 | CATSRPRRGGVYGYTF
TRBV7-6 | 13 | CASSLDRGYGYTF
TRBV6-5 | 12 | CASVSLAGQQYF
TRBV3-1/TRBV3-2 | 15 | CASSATSGTSNIQYF
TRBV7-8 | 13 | CASSLGGGQPQHF
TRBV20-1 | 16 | CSASRSGGAGVWEQFF
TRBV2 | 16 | CASTPNRGLGANVLTF
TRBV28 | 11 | CASSTAYEQYF
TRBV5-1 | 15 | CASSFRGTVQETQYF
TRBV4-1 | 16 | CASSQEKVAGADEQYF
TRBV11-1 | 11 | CASSETETQYF
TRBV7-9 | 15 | CASSLALGRGSGYTF
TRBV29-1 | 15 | CSAPSGAGPSDTQYF
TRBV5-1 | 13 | CASSQDPGEPQHF
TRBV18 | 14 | CASSPQDRTYGYTF
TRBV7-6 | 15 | CASSIDTHRYNEQFF
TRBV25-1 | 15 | CASSAGQGARDTQYF
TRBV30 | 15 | CAWVDRAISGNTIYF
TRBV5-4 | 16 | CASSLNRGRIADEQYF
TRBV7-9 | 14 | CASSRDSRNSPLHF
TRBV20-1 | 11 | CSAHGSYGYTF
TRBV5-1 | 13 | CASSLRLAYEQYF
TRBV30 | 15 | CAWSVRGTGDQPQHF
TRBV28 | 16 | CASSLLDGETKNIQYF
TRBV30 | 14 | CAWRLAATNYGYTF
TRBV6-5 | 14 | CASSRTTANYGYTF
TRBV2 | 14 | CASSEPKGADTQYF